Following are 26 T cell receptor beta chains from one sample sequenced in a study of T cell repertoires in cytomegalovirus infection. TCRdb called the reads again in MiXCR, with one record for every CDR3 protein. In the table there are approximately 160,000 distinct CDR3 sequences, 17% of which are singletons. The sequencing sample was made of CD8+ T cells from PBMCs. Source of these receptors: a human donor in good health (CMV status not recorded). Some clones in this sample may be carry-over from other donors' samples.

This sequence joins TRBV11-2 and TRBJ2-7; weak D call: TRBD1 (7 bases). The CDR3 spans 14 residues. The ends were cut back, 1 base at V and 3 bases at J, with 10 bases in the middle. Germline CDR1 reads SGHAT; CDR2 reads FQNNGV. CDR3 residues: CASSLAGGHYEQYF. The CDR3 nucleotides are TGTGCCAGCAGCTTAGCAGGGGGGCACTACGAGCAGTACTTC.

The sample holds a few counts of this clonotype. The rearrangement uses TRBV2 and TRBJ2-3; D uncertain. Trimming cost V 8 bases and J 3 bases, with 15 bases left between them. Germline V gives CDR1 SNHLY, CDR2 FYNNEI. The CDR3 is 14 residues long. The CDR3 DNA sequence: TGTGCCAGCCCCTTGAGAGGTTCGACAGATACGCAGTATTTT. Translated: CASPLRGSTDTQYF.

The V call is TRBV29-1, the J call TRBJ1-4; D unresolved. This CDR3 comprises 14 residues. The ends were cut back, 4 bases at V and 6 bases at J, with 15 bases in the middle. The germline V gene encodes CDR1 SQVTM and CDR2 ANQGSEA. The CDR3 sequence: CSVAGSRTYEKLFF. The CDR3 DNA follows: TGCAGCGTTGCGGGATCCCGGACTTATGAAAAACTGTTTTTT.

This clonotype was recorded a few times. The chain recombines TRBV24-1 with TRBJ2-7; no definite D call. This CDR3 is 13 amino acids long. From germline, CDR1 is KGHDR and CDR2 SFDVKD. Trimming pared 3 bases from V and 5 bases from J, leaving 10 bases between. CDR3 sequence reads: CATSDRVRHEQYF. DNA of the CDR3: TGTGCCACCAGTGATCGCGTGAGACACGAGCAGTACTTC.

The V and J genes are TRBV11-2 and TRBJ2-7; TRBD1 might be the D (5 bases). The CDR3 covers 16 residues. The germline V and J ends were trimmed by 5 bases and 4 bases, with 21 bases remaining between them. The germline V gene encodes CDR1 SGHAT and CDR2 FQNNGV. CDR3 DNA: TGTGCCAGCAGCGACGTCAGGGCCGGCGATTTGTACGAGCAGTACTTC. This encodes CASSDVRAGDLYEQYF.

V gene TRBV7-9 combines with J gene TRBJ1-1, with 11 nucleotides matching TRBD1. Looked up from germline, CDR1 is SEHNR and CDR2 is FQNEAQ (reference sequence). The V gene end was trimmed by 5 bases and the J gene end by 4 bases; junction bases not matched to a gene: 6. The CDR3 is 15 residues long. The CDR3, as DNA: TGTGCCAGCAGCGCGGACAGGGGGCGCGTCACTGAAGCTTTCTTT. As protein: CASSADRGRVTEAFF.

Notes on this clonotype: At one boundary the junction diverges from the germline segment, which might be a read error. V gene TRBV6-8 combines with J gene TRBJ2-1; D call uncertain. The germline V gene has CDR1 MNHGY and CDR2 SAAAGT. CDR3 length: 12 amino acids. The CDR3 bases are TGTGCCAACAGTTACACGATCAATGAGCAGTTCTTC. Its protein product is CANSYTINEQFF.

CDR3 sequence reads: CASSSGLTNTGELFF. For the CDR3, the DNA is TGCGCCAGCAGCTCGGGACTAACAAACACCGGGGAGCTGTTTTTT. V is TRBV4-1 and J is TRBJ2-2; 7 bases are a match to TRBD2. Germline V gives CDR1 MGHRA, CDR2 YSYEKL. V lost 5 bases and J lost 2; bases outside the gene matches: 5. This CDR3 comprises 15 residues.

The CDR3 DNA reads TGTGCCAGCAGCTCGACTAGCGGGGGGGACCAAGAGACCCAGTACTTC. Its translation: CASSSTSGGDQETQYF. The chain recombines TRBV13 with TRBJ2-5; 14 positions agree with TRBD2. Unmatched junction bases numbered 1, after V lost 4 bases and J lost 0 bases. Germline values: CDR1 PRHDT, CDR2 FYEKMQ (reference sequence). The length of the CDR3 is 16 residues. The full variable domain, in which reference TRBV13 and TRBJ2-5 provide the parts outside the CDR3, is AAGVIQSPRHLIKEKRETATLKCYPIPRHDTVYWYQQGPGQDPQFLISFYEKMQSDKGSIPDRFSAQQFSDYHSELNMSSLELGDSALYFCASSSTSGGDQETQYFGPGTRLLVL.

V gene TRBV20-1 combines with J gene TRBJ2-7; D might be TRBD2 (7 bases). The CDR3 loop spans 14 amino acids. Germline values: CDR1 DFQATT, CDR2 SNEGSKA (reference sequence). V lost 6 bases and J lost 2, with 17 bases in between. The DNA for the CDR3 is TGCAGTGCCCGGGGGCGGGGGAACCCCTACGAGCAGTACTTC. It codes for CSARGRGNPYEQYF.

The rearrangement joins TRBV28 to TRBJ1-1, with a possible D match to TRBD1 (5 bases). Germline CDR1 MDHEN, CDR2 SYDVKM. The CDR3 totals 16 residues. Trimming left V 3 bases short and J 5 bases short, with 19 bases between. The DNA for the CDR3 is TGTGCCAGCAGTTTTACTCACCGGGGGGACGGGACTGAAGCTTTCTTT. It codes for CASSFTHRGDGTEAFF.

The V call is TRBV7-9, the J call TRBJ2-3; D could derive from TRBD1 or TRBD2 (5 bases each). The germline gives CDR1 SEHNR, CDR2 FQNEAQ (reference sequence). This CDR3 has 14 amino acids. V lost 8 bases and J 0 bases, leaving 12 bases between the germline ends. The CDR3 region has the DNA TGTGCCAGCCGGGGCATCGGCAGCACAGATACGCAGTATTTT. This translates into CASRGIGSTDTQYF.

This clonotype is medium-sized by share. This rearrangement joins TRBV7-8 to TRBJ2-7, with 10 bases aligning to TRBD1. Germline CDR1 reads SGHVS; CDR2 reads FQNEAQ. The J segment lost 5 bases and the V segment lost 3 bases, leaving 1 base of the junction unmatched. This CDR3 contains 13 residues. CDR3: CASSLGTGDEQYF. CDR3 nucleotides: TGTGCCAGCAGCTTGGGGACAGGGGACGAGCAGTACTTC.

The gene calls are TRBV29-1 and TRBJ2-5; a weak D match, TRBD2 (5 bases). The CDR3 consists of 14 residues. The V gene lost 4 bases and the J gene lost 1 base, with 13 bases spanning the gap. CDR1 is SQVTM, CDR2 ANQGSEA, per germline. The chain's CDR3 is CSVGPRGIQETQYF. In DNA form, the CDR3 reads TGCAGCGTTGGGCCCCGGGGAATCCAAGAGACCCAGTACTTC.

This clonotype was counted a few times. The CDR3 sequence: CASSPPRTDYNEQFF. CDR3 coding DNA: TGCGCCAGCAGCCCACCCCGGACAGACTACAATGAGCAGTTCTTC. The chain couples TRBV5-1 to TRBJ2-1; tentative D call: TRBD1 (6 bases). CDR3 length equals 15 residues. Looked up from germline, CDR1 is SGHRS and CDR2 is YFSETQ. The V end was cut by 4 bases, the J end by 3 bases, with 14 bases between.

The genes are TRBV7-9 and TRBJ2-3, with D uncertain. Trimming took 5 bases from V and 5 from J, leaving 11 bases between them. CDR1 is SEHNR and CDR2 is FQNEAQ in the germline V gene (reference sequence). This CDR3 region has 13 residues. CDR3 region: CASSDPIGDTQYF. The CDR3 DNA sequence: TGTGCCAGCAGCGACCCGATCGGAGATACGCAGTATTTT.

This clonotype was observed many times. The chain joins TRBV6-1 to TRBJ2-5; D unclear. Germline CDR1 and CDR2: MNHNS and SASEGT. The V and J ends lost 6 bases and 4 bases respectively, with 6 bases between them. This CDR3 comprises 11 residues. The CDR3 sequence is CASSWGETQYF. In DNA form, the CDR3 reads TGTGCCAGCAGCTGGGGAGAGACCCAGTACTTC.

The rearrangement joins TRBV7-9 to TRBJ1-5; 9 bases are a match to TRBD1. Germline values: CDR1 SEHNR, CDR2 FQNEAQ (reference sequence). The CDR3 totals 19 residues. V was clipped by 3 bases and J by 2 bases; unmatched bases: 14. CDR3 region: CASSFLTGTGSRGNQPQHF. CDR3 sequence (DNA): TGTGCCAGCAGCTTCTTAACCGGGACAGGGAGCAGGGGCAATCAGCCCCAGCATTTT.

This clonotype was picked up a small number of times. The genes are TRBV6-8 and TRBJ2-1; 8 bases line up with TRBD1. Germline V CDR1 and CDR2: MNHGY, SAAAGT. V lost 2 bases, J lost 7 bases, and 10 bases stayed unmatched. The CDR3 is 16 residues long. CDR3 amino acids: CASSYTLDRDPNEQFF. The CDR3 coding sequence is TGTGCCAGCAGTTACACTTTGGACAGGGACCCAAATGAGCAGTTCTTC.

In this sample, this clonotype turned up many times. This rearrangement joins TRBV6-2 or TRBV6-3 to TRBJ2-5; 14 positions match TRBD2. Germline values: CDR1 MNHEY, CDR2 SVGEGT. The J segment lost 5 bases and the V segment lost 0 bases, leaving 8 bases of the junction unmatched. There are 18 residues in the CDR3. CDR3 region: CASSYSATSGRAGETQYF. CDR3 DNA sequence: TGTGCCAGCAGTTACTCAGCGACTAGCGGGAGGGCCGGGGAGACCCAGTACTTC.

This clonotype was found many times. The J gene is TRBJ2-1, the V gene TRBV7-8; either TRBD1 or TRBD2 may fit D (7 bases each). The CDR3 is 15 amino acids. Germline lookup yields CDR1 SGHVS and CDR2 FQNEAQ. Trimming shortened V by 7 bases and J by 6 bases, and 19 bases separated the two germline ends. The CDR3 coding sequence is TGTGCCAGCACCCCAGGGAGGGGGCCAAGCAATGAGCAGTTCTTC. The encoded protein is CASTPGRGPSNEQFF.

The chain uses TRBV2 and TRBJ2-1; 13 bases are shared with TRBD2. The trim removed 1 base at V and 0 bases at J, leaving 6 bases unmatched. The CDR3 runs to 19 residues. Germline loops: CDR1 SNHLY, CDR2 FYNNEI. In nucleotides, the CDR3 is TGTGCCAGCAGTGAAGTCGGGACTAGCGGGATCCACTCCTACAATGAGCAGTTCTTC. Translated, it gives CASSEVGTSGIHSYNEQFF.

A few counts support this clonotype. The genes are TRBV7-3 and TRBJ2-1; D call uncertain. Per the germline V gene, CDR1 is SGHTA and CDR2 is FQGTGA. The germline V and J ends were trimmed by 2 bases and 7 bases, with 12 bases remaining between them. This CDR3 has 14 residues. The CDR3 loop is CASSLDGPQNEQFF. The CDR3 DNA is TGTGCCAGCAGCTTAGATGGGCCGCAGAATGAGCAGTTCTTC.

On this clonotype itself: The junction departs from the called germline gene at one end, perhaps through a read error. V and J are TRBV5-6 and TRBJ2-3; D gene uncertain. In germline, CDR1 is SGHDT, CDR2 YYEEEE. The CDR3 consists of 12 residues. The CDR3 sequence: CVSSPSKETQYF. CDR3 nucleotide sequence: TGTGTCAGCAGCCCCTCGAAGGAGACGCAGTATTTT.

The sample holds many counts of this clonotype. V usage is TRBV4-2 and J usage is TRBJ1-4; a possible D gene is TRBD1 (5 bases). Germline assignment: CDR1 LGHNA and CDR2 YNFKEQ. Trimming pared 0 bases from V and 4 bases from J, leaving 12 bases between. The CDR3 is made up of 16 amino acids. CDR3 DNA: TGTGCCAGCAGCCAAGATTTCGGGACCGGTAATGAAAAACTGTTTTTT. This codes for CASSQDFGTGNEKLFF.

This clonotype occurred many times. The chain joins TRBV15 to TRBJ1-2; D is unresolved. V lost 4 bases and J 4 bases, leaving 13 bases between the germline ends. The germline V gene has CDR1 LNHNV and CDR2 YYDKDF (reference sequence). The CDR3 extends over 14 amino acids. CDR3 in amino acids: CATSKRTDGYGYTF. The CDR3 DNA reads as TGTGCCACCAGCAAAAGGACGGACGGCTATGGCTACACCTTC.